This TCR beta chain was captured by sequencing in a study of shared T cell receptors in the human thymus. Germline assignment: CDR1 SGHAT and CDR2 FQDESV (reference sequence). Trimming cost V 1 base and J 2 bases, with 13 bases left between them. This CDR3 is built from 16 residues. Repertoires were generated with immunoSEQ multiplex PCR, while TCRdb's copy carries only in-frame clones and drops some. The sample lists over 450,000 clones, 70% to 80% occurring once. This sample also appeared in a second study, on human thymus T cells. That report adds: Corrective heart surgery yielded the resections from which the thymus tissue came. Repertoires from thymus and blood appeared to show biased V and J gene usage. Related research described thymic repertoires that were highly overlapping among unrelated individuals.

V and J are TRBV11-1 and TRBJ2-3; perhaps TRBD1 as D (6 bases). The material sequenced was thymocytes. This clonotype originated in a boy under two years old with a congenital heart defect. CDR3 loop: CASSLVWAGATDTQYF. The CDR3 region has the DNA TGTGCCAGCAGCTTAGTTTGGGCAGGGGCCACAGATACGCAGTATTTT.